The clone carrying this T cell receptor (beta chain) has only a few counts. Its antigen is undetermined. On each TCR cDNA molecule, a unique molecular identifier was present. TCRdb processed the 5' RACE reads anew with MiXCR; each CDR3 protein has one entry. The sample contains nearly 15,000 distinct CDR3 sequences, around 6.6% of which appear only once. The sample comes from a study of spatial heterogeneity in lung cancer. The wider study: An average of more than ten raw reads was observed per unique TCR and UMI combination.

General study findings and limits: The study estimated approximately 7% alpha and roughly 14% beta chain coverage of tumor T cells. Within tumors, counts of expanded alpha and beta TCRs tracked tumor mutation counts.

Documented time point: sample taken at primary tumor resection. Unsorted whole RNA samples from tumor, nontumor lung or frozen PBMC were sequenced. With 0 bases clipped from V and 8 bases from J, the junction kept 5 bases outside the gene matches. This CDR3 spans 16 amino acids. Germline assignment: CDR1 MNHNY and CDR2 SVGAGI (reference sequence). The clonotype originates from a male donor with early-stage non-small cell lung cancer. The J gene is TRBJ1-6, the V gene TRBV6-6; 9 nucleotides agree with TRBD1. This material consisted of lung tumor tissue, taken at surgery. CDR3 region: CASSYSTGGEYSPLHF. The CDR3, as DNA: TGTGCCAGCAGTTACTCAACAGGGGGCGAGTATTCACCCCTCCACTTT.